The rows below give T cell receptor beta chains drawn from one sample of a study of T-cell memory formation after mild COVID-19. One entry per CDR3 protein results from TCRdb running MiXCR on the 5' RACE reads. The sample holds fewer than 90,000 distinct CDR3 sequences, 9.5% to 15% seen once. The sample consisted of PBMCs or a T cell subset sorted from them (not recorded which). The receptor set was obtained from a man aged 18 to 35 who had mild COVID-19 (a few samples of this study predate the infection). Cell type and time point are not known. Both conserved end residues are part of each CDR3. Each record gives: D gene, clone size, J gene, V gene, CDR3 protein, CDR3 DNA. The D gene is left open where the match is weak. The size entry is marked missing in some rows and otherwise reads once, few, many or a size class.

.	.	TRBJ1-6	TRBV4-2	CASSQAGGNSPLHF	TGTGCCAGCAGCCAGGCTGGGGGCAATTCACCCCTCCACTTT
.	many	TRBJ2-3	TRBV7-7	CASSLEYLGTHTDTQYF	TGTGCTAGCAGCTTAGAGTATTTGGGGACACACACAGATACGCAGTATTTT
TRBD1	many	TRBJ2-5	TRBV29-1	CSGQGLGETQYF	TGCAGCGGACAGGGGTTGGGAGAGACCCAGTACTTC
.	few	TRBJ1-3	TRBV6-6	CASSSRTGRHTIYF	TGTGCCAGCAGTTCCCGGACGGGACGCCACACCATATATTTT
.	few	TRBJ2-5	TRBV2	CASSEFEVRGETQYF	TGTGCCAGCAGTGAATTTGAGGTCAGGGGAGAGACCCAGTACTTC
TRBD1	many	TRBJ1-1	TRBV11-1	CASSPTGGDTEAFF	TGTGCCAGCAGCCCGACAGGGGGTGACACTGAAGCTTTCTTT
TRBD2	few	TRBJ2-3	TRBV6-5	CASIPSGGSDTQYF	TGTGCCAGCATTCCTAGCGGGGGGTCAGATACGCAGTATTTT
TRBD2	few	TRBJ2-2	TRBV4-1	CASSPTWGGGELFF	TGCGCCAGCAGCCCTACCTGGGGGGGCGGGGAGCTGTTTTTT
.	many	TRBJ2-6	TRBV5-1	CASSLYSGANVLTF	TGCGCCAGCAGCTTGTACTCTGGGGCCAACGTCCTGACTTTC
.	.	TRBJ2-4	TRBV12-3/TRBV12-4	CASSASAGAKNIQYF	TGTGCCAGCAGTGCGAGCGCGGGTGCCAAAAACATTCAGTACTTC
TRBD2	few	TRBJ2-5	TRBV4-1	CASSRDGGASGETQYF	TGCGCCAGCAGCCGAGACGGGGGGGCCTCTGGGGAGACCCAGTACTTC
TRBD2	few	TRBJ2-7	TRBV10-2	CASSEATSGGWEQYF	TGCGCCAGCAGTGAGGCGACTAGCGGGGGCTGGGAGCAGTACTTC
TRBD2	.	TRBJ2-1	TRBV28	CASRSGLAGKSTYNEQFF	TGTGCCAGCAGGTCGGGACTAGCGGGTAAAAGCACCTACAATGAGCAGTTCTTC
.	.	TRBJ2-1	TRBV29-1	CSVEALSGNEQFF	TGCAGCGTTGAAGCCCTGTCGGGCAATGAGCAGTTCTTC
.	many	TRBJ1-1	TRBV5-1	CASSLGFGMNTEAFF	TGCGCCAGCAGCTTGGGATTCGGGATGAACACTGAAGCTTTCTTT
.	few	TRBJ2-2	TRBV9	CASKLGLGGTGELFF	TGTGCCAGCAAATTGGGACTCGGGGGCACCGGGGAGCTGTTTTTT
TRBD1	few	TRBJ1-6	TRBV10-3	CAISESTGTGSPLHF	TGTGCCATCAGTGAGTCGACAGGGACTGGTTCACCCCTCCACTTT
TRBD1	few	TRBJ2-4	TRBV4-1	CASSQGPAGGDKNIQYF	TGCGCCAGCAGCCAAGGGCCCGCAGGGGGAGACAAAAACATTCAGTACTTC
.	few	TRBJ2-3	TRBV6-5	CASSTDRSIDTQYF	TGTGCCAGCAGTACGGACAGAAGTATAGATACGCAGTATTTT
.	.	TRBJ2-2	TRBV2	CASSVNPNTGELFF	TGTGCCAGCAGCGTCAACCCTAACACCGGGGAGCTGTTTTTT
.	few	TRBJ1-1	TRBV13	CASSWRGATEAFF	TGTGCCAGCAGCTGGAGAGGGGCCACTGAAGCTTTCTTT
TRBD2	.	TRBJ2-3	TRBV29-1	CSVPGGAEDTQYF	TGCAGCGTCCCCGGGGGGGCTGAAGATACGCAGTATTTT
.	.	TRBJ1-1	TRBV7-9	CALVGGNTEAFF	TGTGCCCTAGTCGGAGGAAACACTGAAGCTTTCTTT
.	.	TRBJ2-2	TRBV11-2	CASSLAANTGELFF	TGTGCCAGCAGCTTAGCTGCGAACACCGGGGAGCTGTTTTTT
.	.	TRBJ2-5	TRBV28	CASSPRGLGVGTQYF	TGTGCCAGCAGTCCAAGGGGCTTAGGGGTCGGGACCCAGTACTTC
TRBD1	.	TRBJ1-2	TRBV5-1	CASSLGTGGYDGYTF	TGCGCCAGCAGCTTGGGGACAGGGGGCTACGATGGCTACACCTTC
TRBD1	.	TRBJ1-1	TRBV9	CASSPEGSGGQGLEAFF	TGTGCCAGCAGTCCAGAGGGATCGGGAGGACAGGGCCTTGAAGCTTTCTTT
.	many	TRBJ2-7	TRBV20-1	CSARDLRGYEQYF	TGCAGTGCTAGAGATCTGAGGGGCTACGAGCAGTACTTC
.	many	TRBJ1-5	TRBV6-2/TRBV6-3	CASSGRPDGNQPQHF	TGTGCCAGCAGTGGCCGACCGGACGGCAATCAGCCCCAGCATTTT
.	.	TRBJ2-1	TRBV7-3	CASSLNGNADYNEQFF	TGTGCCAGCAGCTTAAACGGGAACGCGGATTACAATGAGCAGTTCTTC
.	.	TRBJ2-3	TRBV9	CASSVEGLGLTDTQYF	TGTGCCAGCAGCGTAGAAGGTTTGGGACTCACAGATACGCAGTATTTT
.	.	TRBJ2-7	TRBV30	CAWGPAYEQYF	TGTGCCTGGGGGCCTGCCTACGAGCAGTACTTC
.	.	TRBJ1-5	TRBV12-3/TRBV12-4	CASSRGAYQPQHF	TGTGCCAGCAGTCGGGGGGCGTATCAGCCCCAGCATTTT
TRBD2	.	TRBJ2-3	TRBV6-2/TRBV6-3	CASSYSGAGEGTDTQYF	TGTGCCAGCAGTTACTCGGGAGCGGGGGAAGGCACAGATACGCAGTATTTT
.	.	TRBJ2-7	TRBV20-1	CSASGGPYEQYF	TGCAGTGCTAGCGGGGGACCCTACGAGCAGTACTTC
.	.	TRBJ2-2	TRBV7-6	CASSADGGPTGELYF	TGTGCCAGCAGCGCCGACGGGGGGCCCACCGGGGAGCTGTATTTT
TRBD2	few	TRBJ2-5	TRBV9	CASSAPTSGVGETQYF	TGTGCCAGCAGCGCTCCCACTAGCGGGGTAGGAGAGACCCAGTACTTC
.	few	TRBJ2-1	TRBV4-1	CASSQRAYNEQFF	TGCGCCAGCAGCCAACGAGCATACAATGAGCAGTTCTTC
.	many	TRBJ2-1	TRBV27	CASSLLESSYNEQFF	TGTGCCAGCAGTTTATTGGAAAGCTCCTACAATGAGCAGTTCTTC
.	.	TRBJ2-3	TRBV12-3/TRBV12-4	CASSLRSGNTDTQYF	TGTGCCAGCAGTTTGAGGTCGGGGAACACAGATACGCAGTATTTT
TRBD1	many	TRBJ2-2	TRBV3-1	CASSDSTGGWTGELFF	TGTGCCAGCAGCGACTCTACAGGGGGTTGGACCGGGGAGCTGTTTTTT
TRBD1	.	TRBJ2-1	TRBV4-1	CASSPLTGGAGNEQFF	TGCGCCAGCAGCCCACTGACAGGGGGCGCCGGGAATGAGCAGTTCTTC
.	.	TRBJ1-1	TRBV5-1	CASSVDPDGEAFF	TGCGCCAGCAGCGTCGACCCTGACGGTGAAGCTTTCTTT
.	.	TRBJ1-1	TRBV7-9	CASSLGVFEAFF	TGTGCCAGCAGTCTAGGGGTTTTTGAAGCTTTCTTT
.	.	TRBJ2-1	TRBV7-8	CASSKTSGAHEQFF	TGTGCCAGCAGCAAGACCTCCGGGGCCCATGAGCAGTTCTTC
.	.	TRBJ2-5	TRBV7-9	CASSSTLSWGGETQYF	TGTGCCAGCAGCAGTACTCTCTCATGGGGCGGGGAGACCCAGTACTTC
TRBD2	.	TRBJ2-3	TRBV9	CASSASASGKDTQYF	TGTGCCAGCAGCGCCTCTGCTAGCGGGAAAGATACGCAGTATTTT
.	few	TRBJ2-1	TRBV5-1	CASSLEAPRYEQFF	TGCGCCAGCAGCTTGGAGGCTCCGAGGTATGAGCAGTTCTTC
TRBD2	few	TRBJ2-2	TRBV10-2	CATQLGGTGELFF	TGCGCCACGCAGCTGGGGGGGACCGGGGAGCTGTTTTTT
.	.	TRBJ1-1	TRBV13	CASSTVEGAGRAEAFF	TGTGCCAGCAGTACCGTGGAGGGCGCGGGTCGGGCTGAAGCTTTCTTT
TRBD2	few	TRBJ2-3	TRBV6-1	CASSTIGLAGPSTDTQYF	TGTGCCAGCAGTACAATCGGACTAGCGGGGCCAAGCACAGATACGCAGTATTTT
TRBD1	few	TRBJ2-7	TRBV5-1	CASSARQGSPYEQYF	TGCGCCAGCAGCGCACGACAGGGGAGTCCCTACGAGCAGTACTTC
.	.	TRBJ2-2	TRBV2	CASSTTGHSPNTGELFF	TGTGCCAGCAGTACCACGGGACACTCACCGAACACCGGGGAGCTGTTTTTT
.	few	TRBJ1-2	TRBV20-1	CSAMDYGYTF	TGCAGTGCCATGGACTATGGCTACACCTTC
TRBD2	.	TRBJ2-1	TRBV10-3	CAIRQRGESYNEQFF	TGTGCCATCAGGCAGCGGGGGGAATCCTACAATGAGCAGTTCTTC
.	few	TRBJ2-3	TRBV4-3	CASSLSRDTQYF	TGCGCCAGCAGCCTTAGCCGGGATACGCAGTATTTT
.	.	TRBJ2-7	TRBV5-1	CASSPLNAPRHEQYF	TGCGCCAGCAGCCCCCTTAATGCACCGCGGCACGAGCAGTACTTC
TRBD2	few	TRBJ2-1	TRBV28	CASSTIRLAGGPDEQFF	TGTGCCAGCAGTACGATCCGACTAGCGGGGGGGCCGGATGAGCAGTTCTTC
.	.	TRBJ1-5	TRBV6-5	CASSYGSNQPQHF	TGTGCCAGCAGTTACGGCAGCAATCAGCCCCAGCATTTT
TRBD1	few	TRBJ2-2	TRBV7-9	CASSSMGQGDTGELFF	TGTGCCAGCAGTTCAATGGGACAGGGCGACACCGGGGAGCTGTTTTTT